The clone carrying this T cell receptor (beta chain) was recorded a few times. The data stem from a study of neurological immune-mediated disorders. On the study more broadly: The roughly 35 multiple sclerosis patients comprised some 30 that were relapsing-remitting and 3 that were secondary progressive.

In TCRdb, the 5' RACE reads were re-called with MiXCR into one record per CDR3 protein. Of some 65,000 distinct CDR3 sequences in the sample, less than 5.5% were seen once. Sequencing input: PBMCs. This clonotype was sampled from a woman in her 30s with multiple sclerosis.

CDR3 DNA sequence: TGTGCCAGCAGCTCAGTAGCGACTACAGATACGCAGTATTTT. Encoded protein: CASSSVATTDTQYF. The chain recombines TRBV7-9 with TRBJ2-3, with D tentatively TRBD2 (5 bases). The CDR3 contains 14 residues. Germline CDR1 is SEHNR and CDR2 is FQNEAQ (reference sequence). V lost 4 bases to trimming and J lost 3 bases, with 11 bases between them.